Below are 30 T cell receptor beta chains sequenced from a single sample in a study of CD8+CD57+ T cells in acquired aplastic anemia. Both TCR beta VDJ combination and CDR3 sequence profiling were carried out. Genomic DNA was the template for this profiling. Each CDR3 protein is one row after TCRdb ran MiXCR on the reads. The sample has under 200,000 distinct CDR3 sequences, less than 60% seen once. Selection for sequencing was limited to patients who had shown CD8+CD57+ cell expansion by flow cytometry. The source material was sorted CD4+, CD8+, or CD8+CD57+ T cells (not recorded which) from PBMCs. These receptors were obtained from a human donor with aplastic anemia.

This clonotype has a count of ten or more. The V gene is TRBV5-1, the J gene TRBJ2-5, with TRBD1 matching over 8 bases. The CDR3 spans 15 residues. With V trimmed by 4 bases and J by 2 bases, 7 bases remained unmatched. Germline lookup yields CDR1 SGHRS and CDR2 YFSETQ. The CDR3 DNA follows: TGCGCCAGCAGCCTAGGACAGGGAAGGCAAGAGACCCAGTACTTC. Translated: CASSLGQGRQETQYF. The full variable domain, its missing parts supplied by reference TRBV5-1 and TRBJ2-5, is KAGVTQTPRYLIKTRGQQVTLSCSPISGHRSVSWYQQTPGQGLQFLFEYFSETQRNKGNFPGRFSGRQFSNSRSEMNVSTLELGDSALYLCASSLGQGRQETQYFGPGTRLLVL.

CDR3 nucleotide sequence: TGTGCCAGCAGCGTAGAGAGCGGGGGGGTGGGTGATACGCAGTATTTT. It specifies CASSVESGGVGDTQYF. This chain uses TRBV9 with TRBJ2-3, with 10 bases matching TRBD2. Germline CDR1 and CDR2: SGDLS and YYNGEE. The CDR3 runs 16 residues. J gave up 6 bases and V 0 bases, and 7 bases lay outside the gene matches.

There are a few counts of this clonotype. The genes are TRBV27 and TRBJ2-2, with D unclear. CDR3 length: 17 residues. Trimming removed 1 base at V and 0 bases at J, with 12 bases between. Looked up from germline, CDR1 is MNHEY and CDR2 is SMNVEV (reference sequence). The CDR3 reads CASSLFSAHANTGELFF. DNA for the CDR3: TGTGCCAGCAGTTTATTTTCAGCGCACGCGAACACCGGGGAGCTGTTTTTT.

The rearrangement joins TRBV10-1 to TRBJ2-3; D is ambiguous. Germline V gene data show CDR1 as WNHNN and CDR2 as SYGVQD (reference sequence). Trimming removed 5 bases at V and 3 bases at J, with 9 bases between. The CDR3 has 13 amino acids. CDR3 coding DNA: TGCGCCAGCAGTCAGGACGGGACAGATACGCAGTATTTT. Encoded protein: CASSQDGTDTQYF.

The chain couples TRBV20-1 to TRBJ1-2, with no clear D. The CDR3 length is 13 residues. The germline V and J ends were trimmed by 6 bases and 3 bases, with 14 bases remaining between them. From germline, CDR1 is DFQATT and CDR2 SNEGSKA (reference sequence). This CDR3 is CSAIGGRDYGYTF. The CDR3 DNA reads TGCAGTGCCATAGGTGGTCGCGACTATGGCTACACCTTC.

This clonotype appeared a single time. The chain is built from TRBV6-4 and TRBJ2-3; the D gene is possibly TRBD2 (6 bases). This CDR3 is 14 amino acids long. The V and J ends lost 5 bases and 0 bases respectively, with 9 bases between them. CDR1 MRHNA and CDR2 SNTAGT come from the germline V gene. The CDR3 region is CASSRSGSTDTQYF. CDR3 nucleotides: TGTGCCAGCAGTAGAAGCGGGAGCACAGATACGCAGTATTTT.

This clonotype was detected many times. This rearrangement joins TRBV5-5 to TRBJ2-5; D is unclear. Germline V gene sequence: CDR1 SGHKS, CDR2 YYEKEE (reference sequence). This CDR3 is 14 amino acids long. V shed 3 bases and J shed 4 bases, with 13 bases lying between them. CDR3 DNA sequence: TGTGCCAGCAGCTATCCGAGGATAGGAGAGACCCAGTACTTC. It codes for CASSYPRIGETQYF.

The chain uses TRBV10-3 and TRBJ2-3; no reliable D call. The CDR3 is made up of 14 amino acids. Germline CDR1 ENHRY, CDR2 SYGVKD. The ends were cut back, 0 bases at V and 2 bases at J, with 6 bases in the middle. CDR3 nucleotide sequence: TGTGCCATCAGTGAGTCCCCCTACACAGATACGCAGTATTTT. Its protein product is CAISESPYTDTQYF.

The V and J genes are TRBV4-1 and TRBJ1-1; D remains ambiguous. The CDR3 is made up of 16 amino acids. Germline assignment: CDR1 MGHRA and CDR2 YSYEKL. V dropped 1 base and J dropped 1 base, with 13 bases sitting between them. CDR3 loop: CASSQGLDPGNTEAFF. In DNA form, the CDR3 reads TGCGCCAGCAGCCAAGGATTGGACCCAGGGAACACTGAAGCTTTCTTT.

This clonotype was seen a few times. The chain is built from TRBV29-1 and TRBJ2-7, with a possible D match to TRBD2 (6 bases). The CDR3 covers 14 residues. Trimming stripped 4 bases from V and 2 bases from J, with 15 bases between. The germline V gene has CDR1 SQVTM and CDR2 ANQGSEA. Here the CDR3 reads CSVVGSGQTYEQYF. The CDR3, as DNA: TGCAGCGTTGTGGGTAGCGGTCAAACCTACGAGCAGTACTTC.

V and J are TRBV27 and TRBJ2-7; 7 bases are a match to TRBD2. This CDR3 has 14 residues. Germline V gene sequence: CDR1 MNHEY, CDR2 SMNVEV (reference sequence). V shed 6 bases, J shed 6 bases, and the junction held 11 bases outside the gene matches. In DNA, the CDR3 is TGTGCCAGCAGCTGGGGGGGAGTGGGGGGCGAGCAGTACTTC. Protein: CASSWGGVGGEQYF.

V gene TRBV10-3 combines with J gene TRBJ1-6, with 8 bases fitting TRBD1. Losses at the gene ends were 8 bases for V and 0 bases for J; bases not matched to a gene: 6. The CDR3 runs to 16 residues. CDR1 is ENHRY and CDR2 is SYGVKD in the germline V gene. DNA for the CDR3: TGTGCCATCGCCTGGGGGACAGGCTCCTATAATTCACCCCTCCACTTT. This codes for CAIAWGTGSYNSPLHF.

This clonotype has a count of ten or more. This chain joins TRBV12-3 or TRBV12-4 and TRBJ1-1; D is possibly TRBD1 (5 bases). CDR3 length: 14 amino acids. V was cut by 10 bases and J by 5 bases, with 20 bases left in between. The CDR3 coding sequence is TGTGCCATTACTGCCGGGACCCGAACAACTGAAGCTTTCTTT. Protein sequence: CAITAGTRTTEAFF.

V is TRBV7-6 and J is TRBJ1-1; 12 positions match TRBD1. V dropped 0 bases and J dropped 1; count of bases not matched to a gene: 3. Germline CDR1 is SGHVS and CDR2 is FNYEAQ. This CDR3 comprises 17 residues. The CDR3 loop is CASSLAGQGAGNTEAFF. The DNA of the CDR3 is TGTGCCAGCAGCTTAGCGGGACAGGGGGCTGGGAACACTGAAGCTTTCTTT.

This clonotype occurred many times. The genes are TRBV25-1 and TRBJ2-5; D gene ambiguous. Deletions cut 5 bases from V and 4 bases from J, with 11 bases between. The germline V gene has CDR1 MGHDK and CDR2 SYGVNS. The CDR3 covers 13 residues. In nucleotides, the CDR3 is TGTGCCAGCAGTCAACAGATACCAGAGACCCAGTACTTC. This gives the protein CASSQQIPETQYF.

The chain combines TRBV2 with TRBJ1-2, with D tentatively TRBD1 (6 bases). Germline CDR1 and CDR2: SNHLY and FYNNEI. This CDR3 spans 13 amino acids. Trimming took off 5 bases at V and 4 bases at J, with 11 bases between the two ends. The CDR3 coding sequence is TGTGCCAGCAGTTTAAAGGGGGGCTATGGCTACACCTTC. Translating gives CASSLKGGYGYTF.

V gene TRBV19 combines with J gene TRBJ1-4, with D tentatively TRBD1 (5 bases). Between the trimmed V and J ends, which lost 8 bases and 14 bases, there was a span of 15 bases. The CDR3 is 11 amino acids. CDR1 is LNHDA, CDR2 SQIVND, per germline (reference sequence). This chain's CDR3 is CASRGELLLFF. DNA of the CDR3: TGTGCCAGTCGGGGGGAGTTATTGCTGTTTTTT.

This clonotype was detected a few times. This chain links TRBV24-1 with TRBJ2-7; D may match TRBD1 or TRBD2 (5 bases each). The CDR3 is made up of 16 amino acids. The germline V gene encodes CDR1 KGHDR and CDR2 SFDVKD. V dropped 4 bases and J dropped 3 bases, with 18 bases sitting between them. CDR3 DNA sequence: TGTGCCACCAGTGAGGCGACGGGTGTTGGGGGCTACGAGCAGTACTTC. It encodes CATSEATGVGGYEQYF.

J is TRBJ2-7 and V is TRBV15; D gene uncertain. V was trimmed by 0 bases and J by 0 bases, leaving 6 bases between them. Germline CDR1 and CDR2: LNHNV and YYDKDF (reference sequence). The CDR3 is 14 amino acids. This chain's CDR3 is CATSREIYSYEQYF. CDR3 sequence (DNA): TGTGCCACCAGCAGAGAGATCTACTCCTACGAGCAGTACTTC.

This clonotype showed up many times. The chain carries TRBV7-2 and TRBJ1-1; possible D gene TRBD1, 6 bases. The CDR3 totals 14 residues. Trimming left V 5 bases short and J 1 base short, with 11 bases between. Germline CDR1 reads SGHTA; CDR2 reads FQGNSA. The CDR3, as DNA: TGTGCCAGCAGCGGCAAACAGGGGAACACTGAAGCTTTCTTT. It specifies CASSGKQGNTEAFF. The variable domain in full, with the rest retrieved from reference TRBV7-2 and TRBJ1-1, is GAGVSQSPSNKVTEKGKDVELRCDPISGHTALYWYRQSLGQGLEFLIYFQGNSAPDKSGLPSDRFSAERTGGSVSTLTIQRTQQEDSAVYLCASSGKQGNTEAFFGQGTRLTVV.

This clonotype has a count of ten or more. The J gene is TRBJ2-1, the V gene TRBV5-1; 9 bases match TRBD2. With 1 base clipped from V and 7 bases from J, the junction kept 12 bases outside the gene matches. The CDR3 is 17 amino acids. CDR1 SGHRS and CDR2 YFSETQ come from the germline V gene. CDR3 sequence reads: CASSLWPAGGPRNEQFF. CDR3 DNA: TGCGCCAGCAGCTTGTGGCCCGCGGGGGGGCCGAGGAATGAGCAGTTCTTC.

In this sample, this clonotype turned up many times. This chain uses TRBV7-2 with TRBJ2-5; TRBD2 matches 11 bases. This CDR3 has 16 residues. After removal of 5 bases from V and 1 base from J, the junction contained 6 bases not matched to a gene. CDR1 and CDR2 from the germline V gene are SGHTA and FQGNSA. In DNA form, the CDR3 reads TGTGCCAGCAGCCTCGGACTAGCGGGTGCCCAAGAGACCCAGTACTTC. It translates to CASSLGLAGAQETQYF.

In its sample, this clonotype was seen many times. V usage is TRBV13 and J usage is TRBJ2-5, with 7 bases aligning to TRBD1. J was trimmed by 0 bases and V by 4 bases; bases with no gene match: 8. The germline V gene encodes CDR1 PRHDT and CDR2 FYEKMQ (reference sequence). CDR3 length: 16 residues. DNA of the CDR3: TGTGCCAGCAGCTCCCGGACAGGTAGTTACCAAGAGACCCAGTACTTC. Its translation is CASSSRTGSYQETQYF.

Ten or more counts support this clonotype. The chain employs TRBV10-3 and TRBJ2-3; weak D call: TRBD2 (6 bases). V lost 4 bases, J lost 3 bases, and 11 bases lay in between. CDR1 is ENHRY and CDR2 is SYGVKD in the germline V gene. There are 14 residues in the CDR3. The CDR3 is CAISVLEGTDTQYF. For the CDR3, the DNA is TGTGCCATCAGTGTCTTGGAGGGAACAGATACGCAGTATTTT.

The genes are TRBV20-1 and TRBJ2-5; either TRBD1 or TRBD2 may fit D (5 bases each). Germline CDR1 is DFQATT and CDR2 is SNEGSKA (reference sequence). The CDR3 is 12 residues long. V gave up 3 bases and J gave up 7 bases, with 12 bases separating them. CDR3 protein: CSASGAVATQYF. The CDR3 nucleotides read TGCAGTGCTAGCGGGGCGGTGGCGACCCAGTACTTC.

The chain recombines TRBV29-1 with TRBJ1-1, with a weak D call TRBD1 (6 bases). Germline V lookup: CDR1 SQVTM, CDR2 ANQGSEA. V dropped 3 bases and J dropped 6 bases, with 8 bases sitting between them. There are 11 residues in the CDR3. CDR3 nucleotides: TGCAGCGTTGACAGGGGCGCTGAAGCTTTCTTT. Translated, it gives CSVDRGAEAFF.

This clonotype showed up many times. The V gene is TRBV20-1, the J gene TRBJ2-1; no clear D gene. V was trimmed by 2 bases and J by 1 base, leaving 9 bases between them. CDR3 length equals 14 residues. Germline V gene sequence: CDR1 DFQATT, CDR2 SNEGSKA (reference sequence). CDR3 DNA: TGCAGTGCTAGATCAGCTGGGTCCTACAATGAGCAGTTCTTC. Translated: CSARSAGSYNEQFF.

This sequence joins TRBV5-1 and TRBJ2-5; 9 positions agree with TRBD2. Trimming cost V 4 bases and J 0 bases; bases outside gene matches: 7. The CDR3 runs to 16 residues. Germline loops: CDR1 SGHRS, CDR2 YFSETQ. CDR3: CASSALAGAYQETQYF. The CDR3 DNA reads TGCGCCAGCAGCGCCTTAGCGGGGGCATACCAAGAGACCCAGTACTTC.

Comments on this clonotype: Germline is not matched at one junction end, which may reflect a read error. The chain recombines TRBV20-1 with TRBJ1-5; tentative D call: TRBD1 (5 bases). CDR1 is DFQATT and CDR2 is SNEGSKA in the germline V gene (reference sequence). The CDR3 has 10 amino acids. CDR3 bases: TGCAGTGCTAGAGGGCACAGGTTACGTTTT. This translates into CSARGHRLRF.

This rearrangement joins TRBV24-1 to TRBJ1-1; unclear D gene. Trimming shortened V by 3 bases and J by 2 bases, and 9 bases separated the two germline ends. This CDR3 is built from 14 residues. From germline, CDR1 is KGHDR and CDR2 SFDVKD. The CDR3 region is CATSDDGGNTEAFF. The CDR3 region has the DNA TGTGCCACCAGTGATGACGGCGGTAACACTGAAGCTTTCTTT.